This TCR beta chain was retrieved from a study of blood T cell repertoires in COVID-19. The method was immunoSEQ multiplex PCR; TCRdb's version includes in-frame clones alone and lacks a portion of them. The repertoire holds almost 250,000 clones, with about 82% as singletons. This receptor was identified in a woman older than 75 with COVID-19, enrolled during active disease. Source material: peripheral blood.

The CDR3 region is CASSPSRYGYTF. Written as DNA, the CDR3 is TGTGCCAGCAGCCCGTCTCGCTATGGCTACACCTTC. V gene TRBV7-8 combines with J gene TRBJ1-2; D gene unclear. There are 12 residues in the CDR3. Germline assignment: CDR1 SGHVS and CDR2 FQNEAQ. The V end lost 5 bases, the J end lost 4 bases, and 8 bases lay between the germline ends.